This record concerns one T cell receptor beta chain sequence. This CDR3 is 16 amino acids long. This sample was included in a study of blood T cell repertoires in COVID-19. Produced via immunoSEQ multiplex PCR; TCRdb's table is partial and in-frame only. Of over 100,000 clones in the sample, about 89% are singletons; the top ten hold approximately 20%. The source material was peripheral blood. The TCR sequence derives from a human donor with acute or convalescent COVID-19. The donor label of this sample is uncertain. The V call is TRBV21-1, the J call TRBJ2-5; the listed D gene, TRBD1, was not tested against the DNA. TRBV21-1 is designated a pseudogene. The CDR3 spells CASSKASTAGPETQYF. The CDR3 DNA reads TGTGCCAGCAGCAAAGCGTCGACGGCAGGGCCGGAGACCCAGTACTTC.